Below are 26 T cell receptor beta chains sequenced from a single sample in a study of blood T cell repertoires in COVID-19. Sequencing was performed with immunoSEQ multiplex PCR; in TCRdb, only in-frame clones are kept and a portion is missing. Among about 360,000 clones listed, approximately 91% were seen once. Sequences were obtained from PBMCs or T cells enriched from blood (not recorded which). These receptors came from a middle-aged woman with acute COVID-19.

The chain recombines TRBV2 with TRBJ2-5; TRBD2 matches 10 bases. Looked up from germline, CDR1 is SNHLY and CDR2 is FYNNEI. J was trimmed by 1 base and V by 8 bases; bases with no gene match: 7. CDR3 length: 15 residues. The CDR3 here is CASVAGGTGQETQYF. In nucleotides, the CDR3 is TGTGCCAGCGTAGCGGGGGGAACGGGCCAAGAGACCCAGTACTTC.

V usage is TRBV7-9 and J usage is TRBJ2-3, with a weak D call TRBD1 (6 bases). Germline V gene data show CDR1 as SEHNR and CDR2 as FQNEAQ (reference sequence). The CDR3 totals 15 residues. Trimming cost V 4 bases and J 0 bases, with 11 bases left between them. The CDR3 loop is CASSYPRGSTDTQYF. In DNA form, the CDR3 reads TGTGCCAGCAGCTACCCTAGGGGGAGCACAGATACGCAGTATTTT.

J is TRBJ2-3 and V is TRBV5-1; 11 bases match TRBD2. CDR1 is SGHRS, CDR2 YFSETQ, per germline. The CDR3 totals 17 residues. Trimming took 0 bases from V and 1 from J; bases not matched to a gene: 4. The CDR3 here is CASSLATTSGGTDTQYF. Here the CDR3 DNA reads TGCGCCAGCAGCTTGGCCACGACTAGCGGGGGCACAGATACGCAGTATTTT.

The V and J genes are TRBV7-6 and TRBJ2-7, with 13 positions matching TRBD2. The CDR3 has 15 residues. V lost 0 bases and J lost 9; bases outside the gene matches: 5. CDR1 and CDR2 (germline): SGHVS, FNYEAQ. The DNA of the CDR3 is TGTGCCAGCAGCTTAGCACTAGCGGGGGGGAACGGGCAGTACTTC. Amino acid sequence: CASSLALAGGNGQYF.

The genes are TRBV2 and TRBJ2-5, with 9 bases identical to TRBD1. The CDR3 is 13 residues long. After removal of 8 bases from V and 3 bases from J, the junction contained 4 bases not matched to a gene. Germline V gives CDR1 SNHLY, CDR2 FYNNEI. In nucleotides, the CDR3 is TGTGCCAGCCTCCGGGACAGGGAAGAGACCCAGTACTTC. Protein product: CASLRDREETQYF.

V and J are TRBV5-1 and TRBJ2-3; a weak D match, TRBD2 (7 bases). The germline V gene has CDR1 SGHRS and CDR2 YFSETQ. The CDR3 covers 15 residues. The V end was cut by 2 bases, the J end by 0 bases, with 10 bases between. The CDR3 nucleotides read TGCGCCAGCAGCTTCGGGGGGCTGAGCACAGATACGCAGTATTTT. Translation gives CASSFGGLSTDTQYF. Full variable domain (outside the CDR3, taken from reference TRBV5-1 and TRBJ2-3): KAGVTQTPRYLIKTRGQQVTLSCSPISGHRSVSWYQQTPGQGLQFLFEYFSETQRNKGNFPGRFSGRQFSNSRSEMNVSTLELGDSALYLCASSFGGLSTDTQYFGPGTRLTVL.

This clone was counted a single time. This sequence joins TRBV6-5 and TRBJ1-4; maybe TRBD1 (5 bases). V lost 5 bases and J lost 4, with 11 bases in between. This CDR3 has 14 amino acids. Germline V gene data show CDR1 as MNHEY and CDR2 as SVGAGI. The CDR3 protein is CASSTHQGNEKLFF. In DNA form, the CDR3 reads TGTGCCAGCAGTACACACCAGGGTAATGAAAAACTGTTTTTT.

V gene TRBV9 combines with J gene TRBJ1-4, with 8 nucleotides matching TRBD1. This CDR3 is 16 amino acids long. Losses at the gene ends were 0 bases for V and 5 bases for J; bases not matched to a gene: 6. Per germline, CDR1 SGDLS and CDR2 YYNGEE. DNA for the CDR3: TGTGCCAGCAGCGTAGGAACGGGACAGGTGAATGAAAAACTGTTTTTT. It yields the protein CASSVGTGQVNEKLFF.

This chain joins TRBV5-8 and TRBJ2-3; 15 bases line up with TRBD2. Germline CDR1 is SGHTS and CDR2 is YDEGEE. V gave up 4 bases and J gave up 4 bases; unmatched junction bases: 7. The CDR3 contains 17 residues. CDR3 amino acids: CASSLGLAGGFSDTQYF. The DNA for the CDR3 is TGTGCCAGCAGCCTAGGACTAGCGGGGGGGTTTTCAGATACGCAGTATTTT.

The rearrangement joins TRBV7-9 to TRBJ2-1; D possibly corresponds to TRBD2 (6 bases). CDR1 and CDR2 (germline): SEHNR, FQNEAQ (reference sequence). V lost 5 bases, J lost 3 bases, and 14 bases lay in between. The CDR3 is made up of 15 amino acids. The CDR3 loop is CASSPRGTLYNEQFF. The CDR3 bases are TGTGCCAGCAGCCCTCGGGGGACGCTCTACAATGAGCAGTTCTTC.

CDR3 sequence: CASSRVQGRSSGANVLTF. The CDR3 coding sequence is TGTGCCAGCAGCCGAGTACAGGGGCGATCCTCTGGGGCCAACGTCCTGACTTTC. The rearrangement joins TRBV3-1 (or the pseudogene TRBV3-2) to TRBJ2-6; 7 bases are a match to TRBD1. V dropped 4 bases and J dropped 0; count of bases not matched to a gene: 9. This CDR3 contains 18 residues. Germline values: CDR1 LGHDT, CDR2 YNNKEL (reference sequence).

This clone was observed a few times. CDR3 DNA sequence: TGTGCCAGCAGTGACCTTTCTAGCGGCTATAATTCACCCCTCCACTTT. It yields the protein CASSDLSSGYNSPLHF. The V and J genes are TRBV6-1 and TRBJ1-6; no clear D. This CDR3 has 16 amino acids. CDR1 and CDR2 from the germline V gene are MNHNS and SASEGT. Trimming took off 3 bases at V and 3 bases at J, with 12 bases between the two ends.

The chain employs TRBV6-6 and TRBJ2-5; 11 nucleotides align to TRBD1. The CDR3 sequence is 16 residues long. Germline trimming cut 5 bases from V and 2 bases from J; bases unmatched to any gene: 7. Germline V gene data show CDR1 as MNHNY and CDR2 as SVGAGI (reference sequence). CDR3 loop: CASSRAGQGVQETQYF. In DNA, the CDR3 is TGTGCCAGCAGTCGCGCGGGACAGGGGGTTCAAGAGACCCAGTACTTC.

The rearrangement links TRBV6-2 or TRBV6-3 to TRBJ1-2, with D possibly TRBD1 on 5 matching bases. The CDR3 loop spans 13 amino acids. The germline CDR1 and CDR2 sequences are MNHEY and SVGEGT. V lost 1 base to trimming and J lost 8 bases, with 11 bases between them. CDR3 DNA sequence: TGTGCCAGCAGTTACTGGACGGAGGGGGGCTACACCTTC. Protein product: CASSYWTEGGYTF.

The chain combines TRBV5-6 with TRBJ2-3; the match to TRBD1 covers 11 bases. Germline V CDR1 and CDR2: SGHDT, YYEEEE. J gave up 0 bases and V 4 bases, and 4 bases lay outside the gene matches. The CDR3 spans 16 residues. The CDR3 loop is CASSLGQGASTDTQYF. In nucleotides, the CDR3 is TGTGCCAGCAGCCTCGGACAGGGGGCTAGCACAGATACGCAGTATTTT.

This clone was detected only once. The chain couples TRBV5-5 to TRBJ2-2; possible D gene TRBD1, 6 bases. The germline gives CDR1 SGHKS, CDR2 YYEKEE (reference sequence). The V end was cut by 6 bases, the J end by 1 base, with 16 bases between. CDR3 length: 16 residues. The CDR3 spells CASNPNTGMNTGELFF. CDR3 DNA: TGTGCCAGCAACCCAAATACAGGGATGAACACCGGGGAGCTGTTTTTT.

The chain is built from TRBV21-1 and TRBJ1-5. TRBV21-1 is termed a pseudogene. This CDR3 is 16 amino acids long. CDR3 DNA sequence: TGTGCCAGCAGCAAACTAAAAAGATATAGCAATCAGCCCCAGCATTTT. It encodes CASSKLKRYSNQPQHF.

The table lists this clone with a count of one. The CDR3 bases are TGTGCCAGCAGCGTCACGGGGGGGCCCCCAGATACGCAGTATTTT. Its translation: CASSVTGGPPDTQYF. The V call is TRBV9, the J call TRBJ2-3, with 8 bases aligning to TRBD2. Germline loops: CDR1 SGDLS, CDR2 YYNGEE. V was clipped by 2 bases and J by 4 bases; unmatched bases: 6. The length of the CDR3 is 15 residues.

The chain employs TRBV27 and TRBJ2-7; a possible D gene is TRBD2 (6 bases). In germline, CDR1 is MNHEY, CDR2 SMNVEV (reference sequence). The CDR3 contains 15 residues. Trimming removed 2 bases at V and 1 base at J, with 12 bases between. The CDR3 spells CASSLTGLVSYEQYF. For the CDR3, the DNA is TGTGCCAGCAGTTTAACGGGACTGGTTTCCTACGAGCAGTACTTC.

This sequence joins TRBV13 and TRBJ1-1, with a tentative D call TRBD1 (6 bases). CDR1 and CDR2 from the germline V gene are PRHDT and FYEKMQ (reference sequence). Trimming took off 3 bases at V and 5 bases at J, with 13 bases between the two ends. There are 14 residues in the CDR3. The CDR3 region has the DNA TGTGCCAGCAGCTTCAAACAGGGATGGACTGAAGCTTTCTTT. Translation: CASSFKQGWTEAFF.

V usage is TRBV5-4 and J usage is TRBJ2-3, with TRBD2 matching over 10 bases. Germline V lookup: CDR1 SGHNT, CDR2 YYREEE (reference sequence). The CDR3 extends over 17 amino acids. The J segment lost 1 base and the V segment lost 1 base, leaving 6 bases of the junction unmatched. CDR3 nucleotides: TGTGCCAGCAGCTTGAGGGCAGCGGGGGGGGGCACAGATACGCAGTATTTT. Protein: CASSLRAAGGGTDTQYF.

V usage is TRBV18 and J usage is TRBJ2-6; weak D call: TRBD1 (5 bases). The V gene lost 3 bases and the J gene lost 0 bases, with 9 bases spanning the gap. This CDR3 comprises 16 residues. The germline CDR1 and CDR2 sequences are KGHSH and LQKENI. Here the CDR3 reads CASSPARASGANVLTF. The CDR3 DNA reads as TGTGCCAGCTCACCGGCCAGGGCCTCTGGGGCCAACGTCCTGACTTTC.

The CDR3 is CAWDLQGGNEKLFF. CDR3 coding DNA: TGTGCCTGGGACTTACAGGGCGGCAATGAAAAACTGTTTTTT. The gene calls are TRBV30 and TRBJ1-4; maybe TRBD1 (6 bases). Trimming removed 5 bases from V and 5 bases from J, with 15 bases in between. The CDR3 runs 14 residues. Germline loops: CDR1 GTSNPN, CDR2 SVGIG (reference sequence).

The chain employs TRBV7-6 and TRBJ2-2; 9 bases fit TRBD2. The CDR3 consists of 16 residues. J was trimmed by 0 bases and V by 4 bases; bases with no gene match: 3. Germline CDR1 and CDR2: SGHVS and FNYEAQ. CDR3: CASSSWTSANTGELFF. The CDR3 DNA reads TGTGCCAGCAGCTCTTGGACTAGCGCGAACACCGGGGAGCTGTTTTTT.

The chain recombines TRBV29-1 with TRBJ1-3; 7 bases fit TRBD1. Germline trimming cut 5 bases from V and 0 bases from J; bases unmatched to any gene: 7. CDR3 size: 15 residues. The germline gives CDR1 SQVTM, CDR2 ANQGSEA. CDR3 region: CSVYTTGSSGNTIYF. The CDR3 DNA reads TGCAGCGTTTACACGACAGGGAGCTCTGGAAACACCATATATTTT.

This chain links TRBV5-1 with TRBJ1-3, with TRBD1 as a possible D gene (5 bases). Per the germline V gene, CDR1 is SGHRS and CDR2 is YFSETQ. The CDR3 totals 15 residues. The ends were cut back, 0 bases at V and 2 bases at J, with 9 bases in the middle. The CDR3: CASSLEPGTGNTIYF. In DNA, the CDR3 is TGCGCCAGCAGCTTGGAGCCAGGGACTGGAAACACCATATATTTT.